There are a few counts of the clone carrying this TCR beta chain. This record comes from a study of blood T cell repertoires in COVID-19. Study background: Nucleic acid was either cDNA or gDNA, and it came from T cells, B-cell-depleted T cells, or PBMCs.

The ends were cut back, 2 bases at V and 10 bases at J, with 9 bases in the middle. Germline-derived CDR1 and CDR2 are MDHEN and SYDVKM. This CDR3 is built from 13 residues. The table came from immunoSEQ multiplex PCR; TCRdb's copy has only in-frame clones and leaves some out. The sample includes about 68,000 clones, over 75% of them seen just once. The chain employs TRBV28 and TRBJ1-6, with D possibly being TRBD1 (6 bases). This TCR derives from a man between 45 and 60 years old with active COVID-19. The sequenced material came from peripheral blood. The CDR3 here is CASSLNQGSPLHF. CDR3 in DNA: TGTGCCAGCAGTTTAAACCAGGGGTCACCCCTCCACTTT. Drawing the rest from reference TRBV28 and TRBJ1-6, the complete variable domain is DVKVTQSSRYLVKRTGEKVFLECVQDMDHENMFWYRQDPGLGLRLIYFSYDVKMKEKGDIPEGYSVSREKKERFSLILESASTNQTSMYLCASSLNQGSPLHFGNGTRLTVT.